Listed below are T cell receptor beta chains from one sample, sequenced in a study of regulatory T cells in long-lasting Graves disease. TCRdb re-called the multiplex PCR reads through MiXCR, storing one row per CDR3 protein. The top ten hold roughly an eighth of the sample, which has roughly 430,000 distinct CDR3 sequences, roughly 23% seen once. This material consisted of peripheral blood mononuclear cells (PBMCs), taken when the disease was refractory, from a patient treated with antithyroid drugs. The receptors come from a female donor with Graves disease. The CDR3 runs from the conserved cysteine through the conserved F or W. The D gene is left open where the match is weak. Clone sizes are given selectively: once, few, many, or a class where the clone is expanded.

>TRBD1|-|TRBJ1-5|TRBV20-1
TGCAGTGCTAGGAAAAACCCGGGACAGGGGAAGGGCAATCAGCCCCAGCATTTT
CSARKNPGQGKGNQPQHF
>-|few|TRBJ1-4|TRBV25-1
TGTGCCAGCACGGGACAAAGTGGTGAAAAACTGTTTTTT
CASTGQSGEKLFF
>-|many|TRBJ2-2|TRBV6-1
TGTGCCAGCACTGCAGGGTGGGCCGGTGTTTCAACCGGGGAGCTGTTTTTT
CASTAGWAGVSTGELFF
>TRBD2|many|TRBJ2-5|TRBV12-3/TRBV12-4
TGTGCCAGCAGTTTAGAAGGGACTAGCGGGAGTGGGGAGACCCAGTACTTC
CASSLEGTSGSGETQYF
>TRBD1|few|TRBJ2-2|TRBV7-9
TGTGCCAGCAGACGCACGGGACAGGTGAACACCGGGGAGCTGTTTTTT
CASRRTGQVNTGELFF
>TRBD2|-|TRBJ2-7|TRBV9
TGTGCCAGCAGCGTAGACCCGGGACTAGCGGGTAGCTCCTACGAGCAGTACTTC
CASSVDPGLAGSSYEQYF
>-|many|TRBJ1-1|TRBV12-3/TRBV12-4
TGTGCCAGCAGCCCCCGACAGGTATTAGCTCTTGGAGCTTTCTTT
CASSPRQVLALGAFF
>-|many|TRBJ1-5|TRBV28
TGTGCCAGCAGTCTAGAGGAGGGGATGGTCTTAAATCAGCCCCAGCATTTT
CASSLEEGMVLNQPQHF
>-|-|TRBJ1-5|TRBV7-8
TGTGCCAGCAGCTTAGCGCAGGCCCCCGGTCAGCCCCAGCATTTT
CASSLAQAPGQPQHF
>-|many|TRBJ2-7|TRBV28
TGTGCCAGCAGTCTACAGACAGGCGAGCAGTACTTC
CASSLQTGEQYF
>-|many|TRBJ1-5|TRBV6-1
TGTGCCAGCACCCTGACAGGAGGGGGTCCCCAGCATTTT
CASTLTGGGPQHF